These T cell receptor beta chains were read from a single sample in a study of CD8+ T cells in alopecia areata. Generated by immunoSEQ multiplex PCR, the TCRdb table keeps only in-frame clones and is missing some. The table lists 130,000 to 150,000 clones, about four fifths of them singletons. Sequenced here: CD8+ T cells sorted from blood, sampled at week 4, from a patient treated with tofacitinib. The receptors derive from a human donor with alopecia areata. The CDR3 runs from the conserved cysteine through the conserved F or W. The D gene is left open where the match is weak. Rows may omit the clone size; those that give it use once, few, many or a size class.

-,-,TRBV29-1,TRBJ2-7,CSVRPTRGAYEQYF,TGCAGCGTTCGCCCGACGAGAGGGGCATACGAGCAGTACTTC
-,-,TRBV4-1,TRBJ2-7,CASSQDSGTPYEQYF,TGCGCCAGCAGCCAAGATTCAGGGACTCCCTACGAGCAGTACTTC
-,-,TRBV6-5,TRBJ2-1,CASSLTGYNEQFF,TGTGCCAGCAGTTTGACTGGATACAATGAGCAGTTCTTC
-,-,TRBV11-2,TRBJ2-7,CASSSTGPDYEQYF,TGTGCCAGCAGCTCCACGGGTCCGGACTACGAGCAGTACTTC
TRBD1,-,TRBV25-1,TRBJ2-2,CASSDWDRGTGELFF,TGTGCCAGCAGTGATTGGGACAGGGGCACCGGGGAGCTGTTTTTT
TRBD1,-,TRBV7-6,TRBJ1-1,CASSLAVTGGVTEAFF,TGTGCCAGCAGCTTAGCGGTGACAGGGGGCGTTACTGAAGCTTTCTTT
-,once,TRBV7-9,TRBJ2-5,CASSSVSPQETQYF,TGTGCCAGCAGCTCAGTCTCGCCCCAAGAGACCCAGTACTTC
-,-,TRBV7-9,TRBJ2-7,CASSSGYRLYEQYF,TGTGCCAGCAGCTCCGGGTACAGGCTCTACGAGCAGTACTTC
-,-,TRBV29-1,TRBJ1-2,CTDLGLDYGYTF,TGCACCGACCTAGGGCTCGACTATGGCTACACCTTC
TRBD1,-,TRBV29-1,TRBJ1-2,CSVTGGKDGYTF,TGCAGCGTTACAGGGGGCAAGGATGGCTACACCTTC
-,-,TRBV6-5,TRBJ1-5,CASSPGGYQPQHF,TGTGCCAGCAGCCCCGGGGGATATCAGCCCCAGCATTTT
-,-,TRBV7-9,TRBJ2-1,CASSSPGGISDEQFF,TGTGCCAGCAGCTCCCCCGGGGGAATTAGCGATGAGCAGTTCTTC
TRBD1,-,TRBV4-1,TRBJ1-6,CATKGEDRANSPLHF,TGCGCCACCAAAGGAGAGGACAGGGCGAATTCACCCCTCCACTTT
-,-,TRBV25-1,TRBJ1-4,CASSVRGPYEKLFF,TGTGCCAGCAGTGTGCGGGGGCCTTATGAAAAACTGTTTTTT
TRBD1,once,TRBV5-4,TRBJ2-1,CASSSRTGGDNEQFF,TGTGCCAGCAGCTCCCGGACAGGGGGAGACAATGAGCAGTTCTTC
-,-,TRBV29-1,TRBJ2-3,CSVDPGDSTDTQYF,TGCAGCGTTGACCCGGGGGATAGCACAGATACGCAGTATTTT
TRBD1,-,TRBV4-1,TRBJ2-3,CASSQDLVGQAAGDTQYF,TGCGCCAGCAGCCAAGATCTTGTCGGACAGGCTGCGGGAGATACGCAGTATTTT
-,few,TRBV10-3,TRBJ2-5,CAISESVGDLETQYF,TGTGCCATCAGTGAGTCGGTCGGGGACTTAGAGACCCAGTACTTC
-,-,TRBV6-6,TRBJ2-2,CASSPSSGELFF,TGTGCCAGCAGCCCTAGCTCCGGGGAGCTGTTTTTT
-,-,TRBV25-1,TRBJ1-3,CASSFGPSSGNTIYF,TGTGCCAGCAGCTTCGGACCGTCCAGCGGAAACACCATATATTTT
-,-,TRBV29-1,TRBJ2-1,CSVEYPGSSYNEQFF,TGCAGCGTTGAATATCCGGGGAGCTCCTACAATGAGCAGTTCTTC
-,once,TRBV19,TRBJ2-1,CASSIAGPYNEQFF,TGTGCCAGTAGTATAGCGGGGCCCTACAATGAGCAGTTCTTC
TRBD1,-,TRBV25-1,TRBJ1-5,CASSEGTGRPQHF,TGTGCCAGCAGTGAAGGGACAGGGAGGCCCCAGCATTTT
TRBD1,-,TRBV30,TRBJ2-1,CAWSGFVMDRGFNEQFF,TGTGCCTGGAGTGGGTTTGTGATGGACAGGGGATTCAATGAGCAGTTCTTC
TRBD2,-,TRBV4-1,TRBJ2-1,CASSRREGSMDEQFF,TGCGCCAGCAGCCGGCGGGAGGGGTCAATGGATGAGCAGTTCTTC
TRBD2,-,TRBV7-9,TRBJ2-5,CASSYSGGARETQYF,TGTGCCAGCAGCTATAGCGGGGGGGCCCGGGAGACCCAGTACTTC
TRBD2,-,TRBV7-2,TRBJ2-7,CASSLRAGGREQYF,TGTGCCAGCAGCCTAAGAGCGGGGGGGCGCGAGCAGTACTTC
TRBD1,-,TRBV7-2,TRBJ2-7,CASSGPGQGANEQYF,TGTGCCAGCAGCGGCCCGGGACAGGGGGCAAACGAGCAGTACTTC
-,-,TRBV2,TRBJ2-3,CASSSGGTRRTDTQYF,TGTGCCAGCAGTTCAGGTGGAACACGACGCACAGATACGCAGTATTTT
TRBD2,-,TRBV10-3,TRBJ2-7,CAISESDSGGPYEQYF,TGTGCCATCAGTGAGTCGGATAGCGGGGGTCCCTACGAGCAGTACTTC
TRBD1,-,TRBV7-6,TRBJ2-1,CASSPVDRVGDEQFF,TGTGCCAGCAGCCCCGTCGACAGGGTAGGGGATGAGCAGTTCTTC
-,-,TRBV7-7,TRBJ2-1,CASSPDSNEQFF,TGTGCTAGCAGTCCGGACAGCAATGAGCAGTTCTTC
-,-,TRBV30,TRBJ2-3,CAWSGGAGTDTQYF,TGTGCCTGGAGTGGGGGGGCAGGGACAGATACGCAGTATTTT
-,once,TRBV19,TRBJ1-1,CASSNQWGNTEAFF,TGTGCCAGTAGTAATCAGTGGGGGAACACTGAAGCTTTCTTT
-,-,TRBV7-9,TRBJ1-1,CASSPQAGMMNTEAFF,TGTGCCAGCAGCCCCCAAGCAGGCATGATGAACACTGAAGCTTTCTTT
-,-,TRBV15,TRBJ2-1,CATSRDNPHDEQFF,TGTGCCACCAGCAGAGATAACCCCCATGATGAGCAGTTCTTC